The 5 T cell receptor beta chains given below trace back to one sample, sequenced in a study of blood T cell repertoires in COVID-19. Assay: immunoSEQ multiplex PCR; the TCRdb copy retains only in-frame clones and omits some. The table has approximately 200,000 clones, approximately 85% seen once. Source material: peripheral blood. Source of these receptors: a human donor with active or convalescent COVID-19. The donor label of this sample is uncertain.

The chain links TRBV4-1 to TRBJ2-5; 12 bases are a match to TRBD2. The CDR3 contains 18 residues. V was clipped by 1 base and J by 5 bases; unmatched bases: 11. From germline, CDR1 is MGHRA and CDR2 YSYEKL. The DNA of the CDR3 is TGCGCCAGCAGCCAAGGGGGACTAGCGGGTCCCCAACGGGAGACCCAGTACTTC. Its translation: CASSQGGLAGPQRETQYF.

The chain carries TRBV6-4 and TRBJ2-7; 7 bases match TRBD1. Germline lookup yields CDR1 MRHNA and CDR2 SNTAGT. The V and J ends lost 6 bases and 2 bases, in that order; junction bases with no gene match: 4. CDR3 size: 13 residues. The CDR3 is CASRTGNPYEQYF. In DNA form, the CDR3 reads TGTGCCAGCAGGACAGGGAATCCCTACGAGCAGTACTTC.

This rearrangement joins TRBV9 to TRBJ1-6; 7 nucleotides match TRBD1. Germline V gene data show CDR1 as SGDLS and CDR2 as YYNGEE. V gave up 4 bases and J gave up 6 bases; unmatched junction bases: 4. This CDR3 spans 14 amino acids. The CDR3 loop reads CASSPGTVNSPLHF. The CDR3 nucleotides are TGTGCCAGCAGCCCAGGGACAGTTAATTCACCCCTCCACTTT.

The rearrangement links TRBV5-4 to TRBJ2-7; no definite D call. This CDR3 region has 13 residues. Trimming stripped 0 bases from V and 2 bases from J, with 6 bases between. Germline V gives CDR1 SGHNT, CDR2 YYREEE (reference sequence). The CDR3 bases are TGTGCCAGCAGCTTGGTTAGTACCTACGAGCAGTACTTC. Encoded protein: CASSLVSTYEQYF.

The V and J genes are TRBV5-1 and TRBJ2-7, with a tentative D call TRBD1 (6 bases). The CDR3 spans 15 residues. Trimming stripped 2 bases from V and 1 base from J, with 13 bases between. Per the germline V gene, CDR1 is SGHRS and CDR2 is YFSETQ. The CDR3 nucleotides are TGCGCCAGCAGCTTCGCAGCAGGGGTTTCCTACGAGCAGTACTTC. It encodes CASSFAAGVSYEQYF. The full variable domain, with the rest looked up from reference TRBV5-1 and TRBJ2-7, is KAGVTQTPRYLIKTRGQQVTLSCSPISGHRSVSWYQQTPGQGLQFLFEYFSETQRNKGNFPGRFSGRQFSNSRSEMNVSTLELGDSALYLCASSFAAGVSYEQYFGPGTRLTVT.